This is a list of T cell receptor beta chains from one sample in a study of breast tumors, draining lymph nodes, adjacent tissues. TCRdb re-derived calls from the multiplex PCR reads in MiXCR, one entry per CDR3 protein. The sample contains 70,000 to 95,000 distinct CDR3 sequences, roughly 19% of which appear only once. The source material was axillary lymph node tissue. The source is a female donor with breast cancer. Some clones in this sample may be carry-over from other donors' samples. CDR3s include the opening cysteine and the closing phenylalanine or tryptophan. A D gene is named only where the DNA matches it firmly. A row's size may be missing; if present it is once, few, many or a size class.

. | TRBJ1-3 | TRBV7-2 | many | TGTGCCAGCACCAGGACGTATGGAAACACCATATATTTT | CASTRTYGNTIYF
TRBD2 | TRBJ2-7 | TRBV20-1 | many | TGCAGTGCCAGTACTAGCGGGAGTTACGAGCAGTACTTC | CSASTSGSYEQYF
. | TRBJ2-4 | TRBV9 | . | TGTGCCAGCAGCGTAGGAGCCAAAAACATTCAGTACTTC | CASSVGAKNIQYF
TRBD2 | TRBJ2-1 | TRBV7-3 | many | TGTGCCAGCAGCCCTCTAGCGGGAGGGAGCTATGAGCAGTTCTTC | CASSPLAGGSYEQFF
. | TRBJ1-3 | TRBV3-1 | many | TGTGCCAGCAGCGAAACAGGCTCTGGAAACACCATATATTTT | CASSETGSGNTIYF
. | TRBJ1-2 | TRBV20-1 | many | TGCAGTGCTAGAGCCGCGGGACGCTTCGGCTACACCTTC | CSARAAGRFGYTF
TRBD2 | TRBJ2-7 | TRBV5-1 | many | TGCGCCAGCAGCCCCGGACTAGCGGCGTCCTACGAGCAGTACTTC | CASSPGLAASYEQYF
TRBD2 | TRBJ2-3 | TRBV19 | many | TGTGCCAGTACTCCGGGGGGGGTCGGCGGTACGCAGTATTTT | CASTPGGVGGTQYF
TRBD1 | TRBJ2-7 | TRBV5-1 | many | TGCGCCAGCAGCTTGGTGGGACAGGGCTACGAGCAGTACTTC | CASSLVGQGYEQYF
TRBD1 | TRBJ2-7 | TRBV28 | few | TGTGCCAGCTGGGACAGGGAGAACTACGAGCAGTACTTC | CASWDRENYEQYF
. | TRBJ1-5 | TRBV19 | many | TGTGCCAGTAGTATGGGCGCGGGCTTCGATCAGCCCCAGCATTTT | CASSMGAGFDQPQHF
TRBD2 | TRBJ2-1 | TRBV4-1 | many | TGCGCCAGCAGCCAAGGGCTAGCGGCCTCCCGTTACAATGAGCAGTTCTTC | CASSQGLAASRYNEQFF
TRBD2 | TRBJ2-7 | TRBV7-2 | many | TGTGCCAGCAGCTCTCAACCCACGGGGGGTGGGGGCGAGCAGTACTTC | CASSSQPTGGGGEQYF
. | TRBJ2-2 | TRBV15 | many | TGTGCCACCAGCAGGTTGGACGTGTCCGGGGAGCTGTTTTTT | CATSRLDVSGELFF
TRBD1 | TRBJ2-7 | TRBV7-9 | many | TGTGCCAGCAGCCACGACAGGGGACAGCTCTACGAGCAGTACTTC | CASSHDRGQLYEQYF
. | TRBJ1-5 | TRBV5-6 | many | TGTGCCAGCAGCTTGTTCGGCAGTAGTATTCAGCCCCAGCATTTT | CASSLFGSSIQPQHF
. | TRBJ2-1 | TRBV3-1 | few | TGTGCCAGCAGCCAACCGTCCTGGACTGACAATGAGCAGTTCTTC | CASSQPSWTDNEQFF
. | TRBJ1-6 | TRBV7-2 | . | TGTGCCAGCAAAGCGAGCTCCTATAATTCGCCCCTCCACTTT | CASKASSYNSPLHF
TRBD2 | TRBJ2-1 | TRBV4-2 | . | TGTGCCAGCAGCCACCCGACTAGCGCCGACCGAGGGGCGAATGAGCAGTTCTTC | CASSHPTSADRGANEQFF
. | TRBJ1-6 | TRBV7-2 | many | TGTGCCAGCAGCTTTAGCCGGGACCGAACTTCACCCCTCCACTTT | CASSFSRDRTSPLHF
TRBD2 | TRBJ2-2 | TRBV3-1 | . | TGTGCCAGCAGCCCCCAACTAGCGGGAGTCACCGGGGAGCTGTTTTTT | CASSPQLAGVTGELFF
. | TRBJ2-5 | TRBV7-8 | many | TGTGCCAGCAGCTTAAACCCCCAGGGGACCCAGTACTTC | CASSLNPQGTQYF
. | TRBJ2-1 | TRBV25-1 | many | TGTGCCAGCAGTCTGAGGGGGGGATGGGGCGAGCAGTTCTTC | CASSLRGGWGEQFF
. | TRBJ2-6 | TRBV4-1 | few | TGCGCCAGCAGCCAAGCCCCAACCCCCTCCTCTGGGGCCAACGTCCTGACTTTC | CASSQAPTPSSGANVLTF
TRBD2 | TRBJ2-1 | TRBV28 | few | TGTGCCAGCACATCGGGAGGCCACAATGAGCAGTTCTTC | CASTSGGHNEQFF
. | TRBJ2-3 | TRBV7-3 | many | TGTGCCAGCAGCTTAAGGGGGACGTCAGATACGCAGTATTTT | CASSLRGTSDTQYF
TRBD2 | TRBJ2-2 | TRBV4-2 | many | TGTGCCAGCAGCCTCTGGGATAGCGGGAGTAGCACCGGGGAGCTGTTTTTT | CASSLWDSGSSTGELFF
. | TRBJ2-7 | TRBV7-9 | many | TGTGCCAGCACAAAAATCGGGGGCTCCTACGAGCAGTACTTC | CASTKIGGSYEQYF
TRBD2 | TRBJ2-3 | TRBV5-1 | many | TGCGCCAGCAGCTTGGCCGGTTCGGGAGGGCCCACAGATACGCAGTATTTT | CASSLAGSGGPTDTQYF